This TCR beta chain was obtained from a study of blood T cell repertoires in COVID-19. At the level of the study: T cells, B-cell-depleted T cells, or PBMCs supplied cDNA or gDNA.

This clone has more than one count but fewer than ten. The participants were between about 18 and 90 years old and came from about two dozen US areas. Under the authors' procedure: Amplifying reference gene primers gave estimates of nucleated cell counts. Repertoires were generated with immunoSEQ multiplex PCR, while TCRdb's copy carries only in-frame clones and drops some. V and J calls and clone size are as listed in that table; D and trimming were resolved from the DNA. The sample lists 200,000 to 300,000 clones; roughly 85% were seen once. What was sequenced was PBMCs or T cells enriched from blood (not recorded which). This TCR derives from a woman between 50 and 59 years old with acute COVID-19.

CDR3 bases: TGTGCCAGTAGTATGGCTCTACATAGCAGCAATCAGCCCCAGCATTTT. Encoded protein: CASSMALHSSNQPQHF. The chain links TRBV19 to TRBJ1-5, with D uncertain. The CDR3 is 16 amino acids. Germline assignment: CDR1 LNHDA and CDR2 SQIVND (reference sequence). V lost 3 bases to trimming and J lost 1 base, with 13 bases between them.